The 7 T cell receptor beta chains in this list originate from one sample, sequenced in a study of blood T cell repertoires in COVID-19. Assay: immunoSEQ multiplex PCR; the TCRdb copy retains only in-frame clones and omits some. The data contain around 320,000 clones, roughly 91% of them singletons. Sequencing was done on a sample of peripheral blood. The receptors come from a woman in her 30s with COVID-19, enrolled during active disease.

This chain links TRBV5-1 with TRBJ1-3; 9 bases line up with TRBD1. Trimming cost V 5 bases and J 4 bases; bases outside gene matches: 4. This CDR3 is 14 amino acids long. Per germline, CDR1 SGHRS and CDR2 YFSETQ. The CDR3 nucleotides are TGCGCCAGCAGGTCCGGGACAGGGGGAAACACCATATATTTT. It specifies CASRSGTGGNTIYF.

The gene calls are TRBV18 and TRBJ2-1; D not certain. Trimming left V 1 base short and J 3 bases short, with 4 bases between. The germline gives CDR1 KGHSH, CDR2 LQKENI. CDR3 size: 13 residues. CDR3 amino acids: CASSPRNYNEQFF. The CDR3 DNA reads TGTGCCAGCTCACCACGTAACTACAATGAGCAGTTCTTC.

The CDR3 sequence: CASRIGQGPDTQYF. The DNA of the CDR3 is TGCGCCAGCAGAATCGGACAGGGCCCAGATACGCAGTATTTT. This chain connects TRBV4-1 to TRBJ2-3; TRBD1 agrees at 8 bases. The germline V gene has CDR1 MGHRA and CDR2 YSYEKL. With 6 bases clipped from V and 4 bases from J, the junction kept 6 bases outside the gene matches. The CDR3 has 14 residues.

The chain combines TRBV11-2 with TRBJ2-1, with 14 bases matching TRBD2. J lost 8 bases, V lost 4 bases, and 4 bases had no gene match. Germline V gene data show CDR1 as SGHAT and CDR2 as FQNNGV. The CDR3 is 15 residues long. The CDR3 DNA follows: TGTGCCAGCAGCTCGACTAGCGGGGGGGTGGATGAGCAGTTCTTC. Its translation: CASSSTSGGVDEQFF.

V gene TRBV27 combines with J gene TRBJ1-4; D uncertain. The CDR3 has 16 amino acids. V dropped 3 bases and J dropped 3 bases, with 14 bases sitting between them. The germline gives CDR1 MNHEY, CDR2 SMNVEV (reference sequence). CDR3 in DNA: TGTGCCAGCAGTTTTCTACCGTCTTCGTCTAATGAAAAACTGTTTTTT. Translating it yields CASSFLPSSSNEKLFF.

The V gene is TRBV27, the J gene TRBJ2-7; maybe TRBD2 (5 bases). CDR1 is MNHEY, CDR2 SMNVEV, per germline (reference sequence). The CDR3 has 14 residues. The ends were cut back, 6 bases at V and 0 bases at J, with 12 bases in the middle. The CDR3, as DNA: TGTGCCAGCAGCCGGGGAACTTTCTCCTACGAGCAGTACTTC. It yields the protein CASSRGTFSYEQYF.

The chain recombines TRBV19 with TRBJ2-7, with TRBD1 matching 7 bases. The V gene's germline CDR1 is LNHDA and CDR2 SQIVND (reference sequence). This CDR3 is 15 amino acids long. V gave up 2 bases and J gave up 5 bases; unmatched junction bases: 9. CDR3: CASSITTGVPHEQYF. CDR3 in DNA: TGTGCCAGTAGTATAACAACAGGGGTCCCCCACGAGCAGTACTTC.